Sequencing of this T cell receptor (beta chain) was carried out in a study of cytomegalovirus exposure and HLA in healthy donors. Per germline, CDR1 MNHNS and CDR2 SASEGT. The V gene lost 2 bases and the J gene lost 7 bases, with 17 bases spanning the gap. The CDR3 length is 16 residues. PCR employed 60 Vbeta and 13 Jbeta primers. Measured with immunoSEQ multiplex PCR; TCRdb has only the in-frame clones, and not every one. The profile shows 110,000 to 150,000 clones, roughly 82% of them singletons. In regard to this clone: Antigen: not known.

Overall study results and limits: Prior analysis indicated that the majority of TCR beta V segments exhibited productivity approximately 87% or approximately 30% of the time.

The chain employs TRBV6-1 and TRBJ2-2, with D perhaps matching TRBD2 (5 bases). This receptor was obtained from a man between 25 and 39 years old in good health and CMV-seronegative. Sequencing was carried out using PBMCs. The CDR3 is CASSEKGYEEGGELFF. CDR3 bases: TGTGCCAGCAGTGAAAAAGGTTATGAAGAGGGCGGGGAGCTGTTTTTT.